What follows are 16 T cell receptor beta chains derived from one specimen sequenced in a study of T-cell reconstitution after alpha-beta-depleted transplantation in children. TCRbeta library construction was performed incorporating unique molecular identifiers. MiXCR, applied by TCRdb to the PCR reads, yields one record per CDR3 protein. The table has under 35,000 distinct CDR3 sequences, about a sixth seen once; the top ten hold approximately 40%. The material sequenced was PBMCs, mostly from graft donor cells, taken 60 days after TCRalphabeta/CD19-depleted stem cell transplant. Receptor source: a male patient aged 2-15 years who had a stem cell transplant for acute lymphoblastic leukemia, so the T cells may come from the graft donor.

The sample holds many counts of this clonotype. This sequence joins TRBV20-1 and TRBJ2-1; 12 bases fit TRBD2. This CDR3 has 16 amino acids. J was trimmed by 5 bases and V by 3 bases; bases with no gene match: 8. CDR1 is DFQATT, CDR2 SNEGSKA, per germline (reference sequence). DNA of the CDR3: TGCAGTGCTAGTCCCCCTGGACTAGCGGGAAACAATGAGCAGTTCTTC. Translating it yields CSASPPGLAGNNEQFF.

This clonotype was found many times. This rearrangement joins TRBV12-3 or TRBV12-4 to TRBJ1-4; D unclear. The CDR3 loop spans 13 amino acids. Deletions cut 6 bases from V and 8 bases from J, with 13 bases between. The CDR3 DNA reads TGTGCCAGCAGCCTCGGACCAGTCGAAAAACTGTTTTTT. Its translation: CASSLGPVEKLFF.

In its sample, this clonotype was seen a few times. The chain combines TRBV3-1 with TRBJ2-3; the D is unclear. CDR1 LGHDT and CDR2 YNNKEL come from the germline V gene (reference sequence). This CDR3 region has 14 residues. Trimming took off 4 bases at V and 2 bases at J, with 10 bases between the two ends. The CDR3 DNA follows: TGTGCCAGCAGCCCGAGCCCCCTCACAGATACGCAGTATTTT. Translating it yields CASSPSPLTDTQYF.

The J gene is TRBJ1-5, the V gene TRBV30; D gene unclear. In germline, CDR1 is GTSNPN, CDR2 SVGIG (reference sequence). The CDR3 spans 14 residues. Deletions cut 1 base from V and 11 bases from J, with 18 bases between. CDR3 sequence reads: CAWSANTVEGSQHF. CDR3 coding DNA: TGTGCCTGGAGTGCTAATACTGTGGAGGGTTCCCAGCATTTT. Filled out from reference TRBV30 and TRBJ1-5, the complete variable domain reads SQTIHQWPATLVQPVGSPLSLECTVEGTSNPNLYWYRQAAGRGLQLLFYSVGIGQISSEVPQNLSASRPQDRQFILSSKKLLLSDSGFYLCAWSANTVEGSQHFGDGTRLSIL.

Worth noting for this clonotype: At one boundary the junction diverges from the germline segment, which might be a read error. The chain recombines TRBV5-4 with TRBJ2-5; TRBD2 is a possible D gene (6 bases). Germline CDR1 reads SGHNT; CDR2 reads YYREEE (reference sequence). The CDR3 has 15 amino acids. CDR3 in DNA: TGTGCCAGCGGCTTCGGGCTCCCGGGGGAAGAGACCCAGTACTTC. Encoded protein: CASGFGLPGEETQYF.

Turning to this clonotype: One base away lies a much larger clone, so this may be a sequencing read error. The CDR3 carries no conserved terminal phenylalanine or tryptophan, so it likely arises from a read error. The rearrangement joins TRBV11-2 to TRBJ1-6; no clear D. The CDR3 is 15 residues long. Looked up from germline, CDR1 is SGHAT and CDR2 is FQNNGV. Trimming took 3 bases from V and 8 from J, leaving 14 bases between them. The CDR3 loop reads CASSLDSVGYSPLHV. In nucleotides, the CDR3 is TGTGCCAGCAGCTTGGATAGCGTAGGGTATTCACCCCTCCACGTT.

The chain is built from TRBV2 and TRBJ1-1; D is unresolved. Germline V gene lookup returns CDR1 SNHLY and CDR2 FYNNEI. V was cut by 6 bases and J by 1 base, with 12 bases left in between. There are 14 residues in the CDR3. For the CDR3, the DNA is TGTGCCAGCAGAGGACCGATCGAGAACACTGAAGCTTTCTTT. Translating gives CASRGPIENTEAFF.

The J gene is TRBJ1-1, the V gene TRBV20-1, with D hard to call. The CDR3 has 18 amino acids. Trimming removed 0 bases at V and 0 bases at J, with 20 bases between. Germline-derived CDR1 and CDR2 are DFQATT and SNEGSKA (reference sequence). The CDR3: CSARDTVTSSYMNTEAFF. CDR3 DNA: TGCAGTGCTAGAGATACGGTAACCAGTAGTTACATGAACACTGAAGCTTTCTTT.

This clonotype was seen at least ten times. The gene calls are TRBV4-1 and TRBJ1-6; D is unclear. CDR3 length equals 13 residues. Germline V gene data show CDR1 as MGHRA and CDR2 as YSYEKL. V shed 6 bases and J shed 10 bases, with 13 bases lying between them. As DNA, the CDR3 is TGCGCCAGCAGATCTCAGCAGGCCTCACCCCTCCACTTT. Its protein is CASRSQQASPLHF.

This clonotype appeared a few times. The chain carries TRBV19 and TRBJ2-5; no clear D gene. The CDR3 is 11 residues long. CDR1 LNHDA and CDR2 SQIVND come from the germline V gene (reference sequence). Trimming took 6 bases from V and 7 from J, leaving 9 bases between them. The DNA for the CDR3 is TGTGCCAGTAGGTCCTGGGGGACCCAGTACTTC. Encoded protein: CASRSWGTQYF.

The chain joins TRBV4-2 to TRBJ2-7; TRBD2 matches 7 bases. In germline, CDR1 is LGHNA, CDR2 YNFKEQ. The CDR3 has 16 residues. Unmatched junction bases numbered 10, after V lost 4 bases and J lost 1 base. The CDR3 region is CASSPGLAVISYEQYF. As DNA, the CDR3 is TGTGCCAGCAGCCCAGGGCTAGCGGTGATTTCCTACGAGCAGTACTTC.

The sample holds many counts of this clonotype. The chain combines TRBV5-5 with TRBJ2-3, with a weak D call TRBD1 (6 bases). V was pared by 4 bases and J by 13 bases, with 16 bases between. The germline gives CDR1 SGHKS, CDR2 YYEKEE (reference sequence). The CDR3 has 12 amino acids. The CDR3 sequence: CASSPDSQSEYF. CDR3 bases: TGTGCCAGCAGCCCGGACAGCCAGTCCGAGTATTTT.

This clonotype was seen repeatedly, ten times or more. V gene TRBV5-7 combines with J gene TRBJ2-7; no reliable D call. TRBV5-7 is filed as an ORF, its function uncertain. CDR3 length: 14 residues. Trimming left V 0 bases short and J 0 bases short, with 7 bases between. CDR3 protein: CASSLVRISYEQYF. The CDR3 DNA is TGTGCCAGCAGCTTGGTGCGCATCTCCTACGAGCAGTACTTC.

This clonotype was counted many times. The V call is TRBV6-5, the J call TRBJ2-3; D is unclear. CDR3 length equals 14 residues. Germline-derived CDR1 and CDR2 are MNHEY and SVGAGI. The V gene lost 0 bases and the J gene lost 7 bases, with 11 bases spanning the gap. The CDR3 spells CASSYSSSDYTQYF. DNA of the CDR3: TGTGCCAGCAGTTACTCGAGTAGTGACTATACGCAGTATTTT.

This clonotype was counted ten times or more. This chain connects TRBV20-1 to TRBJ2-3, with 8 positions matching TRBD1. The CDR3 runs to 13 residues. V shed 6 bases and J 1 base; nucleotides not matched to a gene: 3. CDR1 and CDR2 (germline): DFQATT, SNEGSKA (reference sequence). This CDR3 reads CSARGPGTDTQYF. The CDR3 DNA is TGCAGTGCCAGGGGGCCTGGCACAGATACGCAGTATTTT.

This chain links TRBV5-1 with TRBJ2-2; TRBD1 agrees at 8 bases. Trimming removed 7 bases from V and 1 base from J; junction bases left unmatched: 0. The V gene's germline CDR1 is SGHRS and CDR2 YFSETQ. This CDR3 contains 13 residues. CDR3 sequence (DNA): TGCGCCAGCGGACAGGGGAACACCGGGGAGCTGTTTTTT. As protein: CASGQGNTGELFF. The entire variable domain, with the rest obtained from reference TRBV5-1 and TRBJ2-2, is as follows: KAGVTQTPRYLIKTRGQQVTLSCSPISGHRSVSWYQQTPGQGLQFLFEYFSETQRNKGNFPGRFSGRQFSNSRSEMNVSTLELGDSALYLCASGQGNTGELFFGEGSRLTVL.